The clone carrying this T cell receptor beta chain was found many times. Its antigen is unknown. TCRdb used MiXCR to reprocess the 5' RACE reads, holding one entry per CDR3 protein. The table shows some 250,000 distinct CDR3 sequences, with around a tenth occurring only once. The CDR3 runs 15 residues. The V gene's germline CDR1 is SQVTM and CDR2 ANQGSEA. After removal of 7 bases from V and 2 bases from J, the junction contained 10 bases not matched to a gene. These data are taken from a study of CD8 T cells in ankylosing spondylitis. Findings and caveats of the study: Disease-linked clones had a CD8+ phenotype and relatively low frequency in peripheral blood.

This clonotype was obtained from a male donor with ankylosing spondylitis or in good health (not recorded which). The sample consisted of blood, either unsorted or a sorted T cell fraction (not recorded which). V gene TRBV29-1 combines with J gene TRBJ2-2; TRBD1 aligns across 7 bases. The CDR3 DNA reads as TGCAGCGCCGAGGTTGGGACAGCTAACACCGGGGAGCTGTTTTTT. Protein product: CSAEVGTANTGELFF.